The table lists the clone carrying this T cell receptor beta chain with a count of one. What it binds is not known. This may be a read error, as it is one base from a much larger clone. This sample was included in a study of glioma-infiltrating T cells. CDR3 size: 15 residues. The V and J ends lost 7 bases and 2 bases, in that order; junction bases with no gene match: 8. Germline CDR1 reads LNHNV; CDR2 reads YYDKDF (reference sequence). General observations from the study: Above-expected tissue-blood divergence occurred in all gliomas, most in low-grade ones. Tissue and blood shared very few CDR3 sequences.

The iRepertoire nested amplicon-rescue multiplex PCR amplified TCR alpha and beta CDR3s from RNA. Input was about 95-400 ng of tissue mRNA or PBMC total RNA. TCRdb re-derived calls from the multiplex PCR reads in MiXCR, one entry per CDR3 protein. Of some 160,000 distinct CDR3 sequences in the sample, about 47% were seen once. V usage is TRBV15 and J usage is TRBJ2-1; 7 nucleotides align to TRBD1. The receptor comes from a human donor with low-grade glioma or glioblastoma, undergoing nonglioma brain surgery, or in good health (not recorded which). Sequenced: glioma tissue, nonneoplastic brain tissue, or PBMCs (not recorded which). This chain's CDR3 is CATIRDSSPYNEQFF. In nucleotides, the CDR3 is TGTGCCACCATCAGGGACAGTTCCCCCTACAATGAGCAGTTCTTC.